This T cell receptor beta chain comes out of a study of CD4 and CD8 cells across lung adenocarcinoma regions. Donors had localized lung adenocarcinoma, a non-small cell lung cancer. TCRdb analysed the PCR reads with MiXCR anew, one entry per CDR3 protein. The sample has 9,500 to 15,000 distinct CDR3 sequences, around 50% seen once. This clonotype occurred many times. This receptor was taken from a female donor with lung adenocarcinoma. The CD4 and CD8 labels of this study may be unreliable. The sequenced material came from CD8+ T cells from the margin of a lung tumor.

The CDR3 DNA sequence: TGTGCCAGCAGTCCCCAATGGGGGGAGACCCAGTACTTC. It specifies CASSPQWGETQYF. This rearrangement joins TRBV27 to TRBJ2-5; D assignment may be TRBD1 or TRBD2 (5 bases each). CDR1 is MNHEY, CDR2 SMNVEV, per germline (reference sequence). V was clipped by 5 bases and J by 5 bases, with 12 bases between them. The CDR3 runs to 13 residues.